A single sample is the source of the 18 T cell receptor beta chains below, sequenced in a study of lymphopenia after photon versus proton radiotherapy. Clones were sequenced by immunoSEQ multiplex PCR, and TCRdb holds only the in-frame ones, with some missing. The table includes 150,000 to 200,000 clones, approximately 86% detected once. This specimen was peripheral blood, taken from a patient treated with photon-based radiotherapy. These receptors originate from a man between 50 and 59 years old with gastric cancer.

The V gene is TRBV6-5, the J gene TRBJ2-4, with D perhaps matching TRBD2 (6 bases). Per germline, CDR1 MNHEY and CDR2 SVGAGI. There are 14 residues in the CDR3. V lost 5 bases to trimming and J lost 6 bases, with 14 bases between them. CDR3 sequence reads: CASSNSGRRNIQYF. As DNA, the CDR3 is TGTGCCAGCAGTAACAGTGGGAGGAGAAACATTCAGTACTTC.

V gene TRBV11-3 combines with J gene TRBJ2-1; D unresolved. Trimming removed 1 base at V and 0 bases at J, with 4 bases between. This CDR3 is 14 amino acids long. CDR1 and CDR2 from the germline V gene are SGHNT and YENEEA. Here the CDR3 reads CASSLGASYNEQFF. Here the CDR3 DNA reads TGTGCCAGCAGCTTAGGAGCCTCCTACAATGAGCAGTTCTTC.

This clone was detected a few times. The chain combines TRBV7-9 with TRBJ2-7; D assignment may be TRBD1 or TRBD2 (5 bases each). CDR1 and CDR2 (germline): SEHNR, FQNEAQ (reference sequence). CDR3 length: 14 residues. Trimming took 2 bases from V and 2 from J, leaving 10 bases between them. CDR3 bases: TGTGCCAGCAGCTTACGGGGCATCACCTACGAGCAGTACTTC. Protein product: CASSLRGITYEQYF. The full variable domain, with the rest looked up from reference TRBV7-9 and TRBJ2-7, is DTGVSQNPRHKITKRGQNVTFRCDPISEHNRLYWYRQTLGQGPEFLTYFQNEAQLEKSRLLSDRFSAERPKGSFSTLEIQRTEQGDSAMYLCASSLRGITYEQYFGPGTRLTVT.

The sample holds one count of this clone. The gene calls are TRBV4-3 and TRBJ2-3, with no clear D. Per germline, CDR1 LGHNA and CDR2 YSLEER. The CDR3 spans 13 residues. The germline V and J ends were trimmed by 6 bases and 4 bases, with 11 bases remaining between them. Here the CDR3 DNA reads TGCGCCAGCAGTTTCAAGGTCGCAGATACGCAGTATTTT. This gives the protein CASSFKVADTQYF.

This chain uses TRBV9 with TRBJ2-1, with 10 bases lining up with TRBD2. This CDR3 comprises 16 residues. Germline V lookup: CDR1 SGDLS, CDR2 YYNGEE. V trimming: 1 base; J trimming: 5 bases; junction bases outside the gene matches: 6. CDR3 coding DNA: TGTGCCAGCAGCGTAAGGGCTAGCGGGAGCCACAATGAGCAGTTCTTC. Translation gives CASSVRASGSHNEQFF.

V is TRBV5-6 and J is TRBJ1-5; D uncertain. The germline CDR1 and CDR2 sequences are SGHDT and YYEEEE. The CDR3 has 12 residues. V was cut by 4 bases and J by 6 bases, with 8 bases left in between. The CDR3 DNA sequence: TGTGCCAGCAGCCCGGCCGGTCAGCCCCAGCATTTT. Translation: CASSPAGQPQHF.

The CDR3 bases are TGTGCCAGCAGCCCGCGTCAGGAGTCCTACAATGAGCAGTTCTTC. It codes for CASSPRQESYNEQFF. The chain combines TRBV7-2 with TRBJ2-1; unclear D gene. Germline V gene lookup returns CDR1 SGHTA and CDR2 FQGNSA. Trimming stripped 5 bases from V and 1 base from J, with 12 bases between. The CDR3 length is 15 residues.

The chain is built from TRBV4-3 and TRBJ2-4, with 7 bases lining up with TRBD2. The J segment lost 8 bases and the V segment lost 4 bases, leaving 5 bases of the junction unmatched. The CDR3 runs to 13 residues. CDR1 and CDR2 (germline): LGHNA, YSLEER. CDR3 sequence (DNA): TGCGCCAGCAGCCGAGGACGGGGGGACATTCAGTACTTC. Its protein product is CASSRGRGDIQYF.

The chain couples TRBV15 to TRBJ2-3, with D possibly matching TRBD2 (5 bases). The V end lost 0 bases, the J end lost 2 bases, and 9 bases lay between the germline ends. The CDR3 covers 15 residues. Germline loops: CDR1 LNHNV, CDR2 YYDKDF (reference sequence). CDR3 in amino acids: CATSRDGSHTDTQYF. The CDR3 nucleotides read TGTGCCACCAGCAGAGATGGGAGCCACACAGATACGCAGTATTTT.

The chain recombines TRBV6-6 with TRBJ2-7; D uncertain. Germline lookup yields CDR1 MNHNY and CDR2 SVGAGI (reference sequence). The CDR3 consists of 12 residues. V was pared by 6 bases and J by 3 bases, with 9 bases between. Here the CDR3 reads CASSRDGYEQYF. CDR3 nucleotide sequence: TGTGCCAGCAGCCGAGACGGCTACGAGCAGTACTTC.

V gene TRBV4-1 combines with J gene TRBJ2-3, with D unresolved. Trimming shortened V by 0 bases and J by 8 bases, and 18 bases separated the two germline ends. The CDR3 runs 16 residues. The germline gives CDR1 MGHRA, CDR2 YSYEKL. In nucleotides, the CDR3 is TGCGCCAGCAGCCAAGATACTACTCCCATTCCTGGTACGCAGTATTTT. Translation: CASSQDTTPIPGTQYF.

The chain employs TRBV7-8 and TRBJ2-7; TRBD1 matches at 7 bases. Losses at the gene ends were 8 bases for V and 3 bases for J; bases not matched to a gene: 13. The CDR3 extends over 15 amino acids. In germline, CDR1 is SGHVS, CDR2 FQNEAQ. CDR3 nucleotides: TGTGCCAGCCGACTTAAGAGACAGGGAAGCTACGAGCAGTACTTC. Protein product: CASRLKRQGSYEQYF.

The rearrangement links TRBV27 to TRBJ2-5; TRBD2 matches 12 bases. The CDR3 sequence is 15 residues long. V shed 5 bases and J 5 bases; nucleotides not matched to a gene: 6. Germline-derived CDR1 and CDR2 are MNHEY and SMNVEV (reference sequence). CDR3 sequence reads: CASSDLAGGGETQYF. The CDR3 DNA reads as TGTGCCAGCAGTGACCTAGCGGGAGGGGGCGAGACCCAGTACTTC.

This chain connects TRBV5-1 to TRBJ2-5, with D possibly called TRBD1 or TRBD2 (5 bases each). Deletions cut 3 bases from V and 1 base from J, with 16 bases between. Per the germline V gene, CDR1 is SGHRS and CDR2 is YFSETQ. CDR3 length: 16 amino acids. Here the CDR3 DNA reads TGCGCCAGCAGCTCGGGGTGGGGCCAGACCCAAGAGACCCAGTACTTC. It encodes CASSSGWGQTQETQYF.

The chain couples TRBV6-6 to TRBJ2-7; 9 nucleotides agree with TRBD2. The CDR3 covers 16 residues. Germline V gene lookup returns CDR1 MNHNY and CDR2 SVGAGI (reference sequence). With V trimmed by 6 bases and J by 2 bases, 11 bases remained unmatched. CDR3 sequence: CASSPTPGLAAYEQYF. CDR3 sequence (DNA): TGTGCCAGCAGCCCTACTCCGGGACTAGCAGCCTACGAGCAGTACTTC.

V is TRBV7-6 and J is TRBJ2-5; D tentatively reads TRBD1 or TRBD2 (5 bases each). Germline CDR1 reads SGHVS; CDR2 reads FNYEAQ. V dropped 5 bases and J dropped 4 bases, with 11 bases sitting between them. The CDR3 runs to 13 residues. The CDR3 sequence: CASSQYGGETQYF. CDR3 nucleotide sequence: TGTGCCAGCAGCCAATATGGGGGAGAGACCCAGTACTTC.

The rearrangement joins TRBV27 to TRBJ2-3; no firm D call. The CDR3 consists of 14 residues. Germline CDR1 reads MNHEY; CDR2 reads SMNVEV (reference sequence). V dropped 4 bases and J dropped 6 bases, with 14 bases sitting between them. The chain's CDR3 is CASSSLQSPDTQYF. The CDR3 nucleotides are TGTGCCAGCAGTTCCCTCCAGTCGCCGGATACGCAGTATTTT.

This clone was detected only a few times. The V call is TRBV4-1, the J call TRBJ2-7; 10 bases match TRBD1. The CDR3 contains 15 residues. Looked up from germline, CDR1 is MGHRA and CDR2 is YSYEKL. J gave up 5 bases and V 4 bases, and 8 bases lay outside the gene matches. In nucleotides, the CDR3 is TGCGCCAGCAGCCCAAGAGGACAGGGGGTCAACGAGCAGTACTTC. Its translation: CASSPRGQGVNEQYF.